This section outlines one T cell receptor (beta chain) sequence together with its context. Its antigen is not identified. The data were obtained in a study of blood T cells in healthy people across ages. Regarding the study as a whole: Bulk PBMC profiling left naive and antigen-experienced comparisons inconclusive. More naive CD4+ cells and higher diversity were found in long-lived than in aged donors.

CDR3 size: 15 residues. The J segment lost 2 bases and the V segment lost 5 bases, leaving 9 bases of the junction unmatched. Germline assignment: CDR1 DFQATT and CDR2 SNEGSKA (reference sequence). The donors, all healthy, were Caucasians living in Russia, aged roughly 6 to 100. Samples each yielded at least 6 micrograms of total RNA. A second PCR of roughly 7 to 11 cycles used a sample-barcoded 5' primer and a J-beta primer mix. TCRdb redid the calling of the 5' RACE reads with MiXCR, one entry per CDR3 protein. The sample records 1.8 million or so distinct CDR3 sequences, approximately 40% being singletons.

The chain uses TRBV20-1 and TRBJ2-3; 8 bases are shared with TRBD2. The material sequenced was blood. This clonotype was sampled from a human donor in good health. CDR3: CSAPRTSGPTDTQYF. CDR3 in DNA: TGCAGTGCTCCCCGAACTAGCGGCCCCACAGATACGCAGTATTTT.